Listed below are T cell receptor beta chains from one sample, sequenced in a study of lymphopenia after photon versus proton radiotherapy. The assay was immunoSEQ multiplex PCR, and TCRdb's table has in-frame clones only and misses some. The sample has about 30,000 clones, about 86% seen once. Here the sequenced sample was peripheral blood, taken from a patient treated with proton-based radiotherapy. The receptor set was obtained from a woman in her fifties or sixties with cholangiocarcinoma. Some clones in this sample may be carry-over from other donors' samples. Both conserved end residues are part of each CDR3. Clone size is stated in some rows and not others, as once, few, many or a class when expanded.

clone_size | v_call | cdr3_aa
- | TRBV7-2 | CASSRGPIIGEKLFF
- | TRBV7-2 | CASSLVGGSSHEQFF
- | TRBV18 | CASSPRTGGEKLFF
- | TRBV7-9 | CASSLTQGVPDTEAFF
- | TRBV7-9 | CASSLWQGAGELFF
few | TRBV5-1 | CASSFRGFHEKLFF
- | TRBV29-1 | CSVDRPGSQETQYF
- | TRBV11-2 | CASSLRGNLYANTGELFF
- | TRBV18 | CASSPEVDTEAFF
once | TRBV11-1 | CASSLSPQETQYF
- | TRBV5-6 | CASSLSQERNQPQHF
- | TRBV11-1 | CASSLDYQETQYF
- | TRBV19 | CASSPSGSGRHNEQFF
- | TRBV5-1 | CASSKPGQTEAFF
- | TRBV5-1 | CASSLPTSIGEAFF
- | TRBV5-6 | CASSLRLAGGWTGELFF
- | TRBV5-5 | CASSLRGDLQNEQFF
- | TRBV5-4 | CASSLGQGGRETQYF
- | TRBV10-1 | CASSAGQDNEQFF
- | TRBV29-1 | CSVEGTGSSYNEQFF
- | TRBV6-5 | CASREAGQPQHF
- | TRBV18 | CASSLGQDYGYTF
- | TRBV4-3 | CASSQELAGVYGEQFF
- | TRBV7-9 | CASSVSGTGWYGYTF
- | TRBV10-2 | CASSDRRSGVNQPQHF
- | TRBV20-1 | CSARLPYEQYF
- | TRBV6-1 | CASSEQRTYEQYF
- | TRBV7-7 | CASSQLAGNTGELFF
few | TRBV30 | CAWSVLTSEGRQYF
- | TRBV10-3 | CAISGTGTGGDGYTF
- | TRBV7-9 | CASSLTGVGPGYTF
- | TRBV4-1 | CASSLPTGGLGELFF
- | TRBV6-1 | CASRSTTMNTEAFF
once | TRBV5-1 | CASRHGPGGGLTYEQYF
few | TRBV9 | CASSVGSSTDTQYF
once | TRBV27 | CASAKTGTVYGYTF
once | TRBV4-2 | CASSQDSQGIDTQYF
- | TRBV5-1 | CASSLLAGGEDTQYF
- | TRBV5-6 | CASSRGLESYAQYF
few | TRBV30 | CAWRMSNRVDQPQHF
- | TRBV7-9 | CASSFLAGGSTDTQYF
- | TRBV10-2 | CAAWGPGRDNNSPLHF
few | TRBV2 | CASSRLNSNQPQHF
- | TRBV10-1 | CASSEGEYTEAFF
- | TRBV28 | CASTSPGTGNEKLFF
- | TRBV19 | CASSDMLSPLHF
few | TRBV2 | CASSEYTGELFF
- | TRBV14 | CASSLYRQGLSEQYF
- | TRBV6-6 | CASNENYGYTF
- | TRBV29-1 | CSVEEGLGQGPNTGELFF
once | TRBV7-2 | CASSLVATTQETQYF